Below, 17 T cell receptor beta chains from the same sample are listed, as sequenced in a study of somatic mutations in cytotoxic T cells in rheumatoid arthritis. Produced via immunoSEQ multiplex PCR; TCRdb's table is partial and in-frame only. Of about 16,000 clones detected, roughly four fifths appear once; the ten largest clones hold approximately 17%. The material sequenced was CD8+ T cells sorted from blood. These receptors all come from a woman aged 50 to 60 with rheumatoid arthritis.

The V gene is TRBV10-2, the J gene TRBJ2-7; D is unclear. Deletions cut 0 bases from V and 9 bases from J, with 9 bases between. The CDR3 is 12 residues long. From germline, CDR1 is WSHSY and CDR2 SAAADI. CDR3: CASSESSVGQYF. The CDR3 nucleotides read TGCGCCAGCAGTGAGTCTTCCGTAGGGCAGTACTTC.

Here the CDR3 reads CAWTDPADTQYF. CDR3 nucleotide sequence: TGTGCCTGGACTGATCCGGCAGATACGCAGTATTTT. The V gene is TRBV30, the J gene TRBJ2-3; D ambiguous. Germline V gives CDR1 GTSNPN, CDR2 SVGIG (reference sequence). The CDR3 loop spans 12 amino acids. Trimming removed 4 bases at V and 4 bases at J, with 9 bases between.

The rearrangement links TRBV28 to TRBJ2-7; perhaps TRBD1 as D (6 bases). The CDR3 loop spans 14 amino acids. Trimming took 3 bases from V and 7 from J, leaving 16 bases between them. Germline CDR1 is MDHEN and CDR2 is SYDVKM. CDR3 sequence reads: CASSLGTGLREQYF. CDR3 DNA: TGTGCCAGCAGTTTGGGTACAGGGCTTAGGGAGCAGTACTTC.

The chain recombines TRBV25-1 with TRBJ2-1; D call uncertain. The length of the CDR3 is 12 residues. Germline V CDR1 and CDR2: MGHDK, SYGVNS. V shed 4 bases and J shed 7 bases, with 8 bases lying between them. The CDR3 protein is CASSVSSNEQFF. For the CDR3, the DNA is TGTGCCAGCAGTGTTTCGAGTAATGAGCAGTTCTTC.

The rearrangement joins TRBV13 to TRBJ1-2; D is possibly TRBD1 (5 bases). Per germline, CDR1 PRHDT and CDR2 FYEKMQ (reference sequence). The CDR3 runs to 13 residues. V was cut by 5 bases and J by 7 bases, with 14 bases left in between. CDR3 protein: CASSHRDRTGYTF. The DNA for the CDR3 is TGTGCCAGCAGCCACCGGGACCGGACTGGCTACACCTTC.

This clone was seen more than once but under ten times. The chain has TRBV9 and TRBJ2-7; a possible D gene is TRBD2 (5 bases). The V gene lost 4 bases and the J gene lost 0 bases, with 17 bases spanning the gap. Looked up from germline, CDR1 is SGDLS and CDR2 is YYNGEE. The CDR3 spans 16 residues. CDR3 sequence: CASSSHGRALSYEQYF. The CDR3 DNA follows: TGTGCCAGCAGCAGCCATGGGCGGGCCCTCTCCTACGAGCAGTACTTC.

The chain links TRBV6-5 to TRBJ1-2; D might be TRBD1 (6 bases). With 3 bases removed from V and 3 bases from J, the gap between germline ends came to 14 bases. Per the germline V gene, CDR1 is MNHEY and CDR2 is SVGAGI. The CDR3 totals 15 residues. CDR3 loop: CASSYRQGNDYGYTF. CDR3 DNA sequence: TGTGCCAGCAGTTATCGGCAGGGGAACGACTATGGCTACACCTTC.

The rearrangement joins TRBV7-2 to TRBJ1-1; D is unresolved. Germline CDR1 reads SGHTA; CDR2 reads FQGNSA. The CDR3 runs to 13 residues. V was cut by 5 bases and J by 5 bases, with 12 bases left in between. CDR3 protein: CASSLETTTEAFF. The CDR3 DNA follows: TGTGCCAGCAGCCTTGAGACGACTACTGAAGCTTTCTTT.

V is TRBV5-1 and J is TRBJ2-7; 8 positions agree with TRBD2. The V gene's germline CDR1 is SGHRS and CDR2 YFSETQ. V lost 4 bases, J lost 3 bases, and 12 bases stayed unmatched. The CDR3 covers 16 residues. The CDR3 DNA reads as TGCGCCAGCAGCCCCGGGGCGCGGGAGGTTTTCTACGAGCAGTACTTC. This sequence encodes CASSPGAREVFYEQYF.

The rearrangement links TRBV9 to TRBJ2-5, with D possibly TRBD2 on 5 matching bases. From germline, CDR1 is SGDLS and CDR2 YYNGEE. The CDR3 consists of 13 residues. The V and J ends lost 5 bases and 3 bases respectively, with 11 bases between them. CDR3 DNA sequence: TGTGCCAGCAGACGGAGGACCAAAGAGACCCAGTACTTC. This encodes CASRRRTKETQYF.

This clone came up once. The chain recombines TRBV6-6 with TRBJ2-1, with D tentatively TRBD2 (5 bases). Trimming stripped 2 bases from V and 8 bases from J, with 16 bases between. Germline assignment: CDR1 MNHNY and CDR2 SVGAGI (reference sequence). CDR3 size: 15 residues. CDR3 DNA: TGTGCCAGCAGTTACCCCCCTTCGCCGGAGGATGAGCAGTTCTTC. Translated: CASSYPPSPEDEQFF.

J is TRBJ2-1 and V is TRBV20-1, with D uncertain. The germline CDR1 and CDR2 sequences are DFQATT and SNEGSKA (reference sequence). The V and J ends lost 3 bases and 11 bases respectively, with 2 bases between them. The length of the CDR3 is 8 residues. CDR3 residues: CSASKQFF. The CDR3 bases are TGCAGTGCTAGTAAGCAGTTCTTC.

V is TRBV6-5 and J is TRBJ2-3; 9 nucleotides align to TRBD1. CDR1 is MNHEY and CDR2 is SVGAGI in the germline V gene. The CDR3 has 15 residues. Trimming removed 2 bases from V and 6 bases from J; junction bases left unmatched: 6. This chain's CDR3 is CASSYDDRGGDTQYF. In nucleotides, the CDR3 is TGTGCCAGCAGTTACGACGACAGGGGGGGTGATACGCAGTATTTT.

This chain connects TRBV27 to TRBJ1-4; D not resolved. This CDR3 comprises 14 residues. V was clipped by 2 bases and J by 7 bases, with 11 bases between them. Germline V gene data show CDR1 as MNHEY and CDR2 as SMNVEV (reference sequence). The CDR3 nucleotides read TGTGCCAGCAGTTTACCCTGGGGTGGTGAAAAACTGTTTTTT. Residues: CASSLPWGGEKLFF.

The J gene is TRBJ1-4, the V gene TRBV13, with TRBD1 matching over 9 bases. The CDR3 totals 15 residues. V lost 5 bases, J lost 5 bases, and 6 bases stayed unmatched. Germline values: CDR1 PRHDT, CDR2 FYEKMQ (reference sequence). CDR3 nucleotide sequence: TGTGCCAGCAGCGCCGCGACAGGGGGAAATGAAAAACTGTTTTTT. It specifies CASSAATGGNEKLFF.

The chain is built from TRBV27 and TRBJ2-1; D not certain. Looked up from germline, CDR1 is MNHEY and CDR2 is SMNVEV (reference sequence). Trimming stripped 6 bases from V and 12 bases from J, with 15 bases between. The CDR3 loop spans 12 amino acids. CDR3 coding DNA: TGTGCCAGCAGAGAACCAGGAGCCGGGCAGTTCTTC. Amino acids: CASREPGAGQFF.

The V gene is TRBV5-6, the J gene TRBJ1-1; D may be TRBD1 (6 bases). Germline V CDR1 and CDR2: SGHDT, YYEEEE. The CDR3 extends over 15 amino acids. V was clipped by 4 bases and J by 6 bases, with 19 bases between them. CDR3 in amino acids: CASSNDHRDIPEAFF. As DNA, the CDR3 is TGTGCCAGCAGCAATGACCACAGGGATATCCCTGAAGCTTTCTTT.